A single sample is the source of the 7 T cell receptor beta chains below, sequenced in a study of T cell responses to AZD1222 COVID-19 vaccine. Only in-frame clones appear in the TCRdb table, and some are missing; sequencing was by immunoSEQ multiplex PCR. Of more than 95,000 clones listed, about 92% are singletons. The material was peripheral blood, obtained on day 0 of AZD1222 vaccination. The receptors were sampled from an adult in good health.

The V gene is TRBV3-1 (or the pseudogene TRBV3-2), the J gene TRBJ1-1; 7 bases are a match to TRBD1. The V gene end was trimmed by 3 bases and the J gene end by 8 bases; junction bases not matched to a gene: 15. The CDR3 is made up of 16 amino acids. Germline CDR1 and CDR2: LGHDT and YNNKEL (reference sequence). For the CDR3, the DNA is TGTGCCAGCAGCCACACTGAATGGGGGAGGGGGCGAGAAGCTTTCTTT. Translating it yields CASSHTEWGRGREAFF.

This chain's CDR3 is CASSFGVLTEAFF. The CDR3 DNA reads TGTGCCAGCAGCTTCGGAGTGTTGACTGAAGCTTTCTTT. The V and J genes are TRBV28 and TRBJ1-1; D not resolved. The CDR3 has 13 residues. Germline CDR1 reads MDHEN; CDR2 reads SYDVKM. V lost 6 bases and J 5 bases, leaving 13 bases between the germline ends.

This rearrangement joins TRBV19 to TRBJ1-2; weak D call: TRBD1 (5 bases). Trimming removed 7 bases at V and 2 bases at J, with 23 bases between. The CDR3 is made up of 17 amino acids. Germline CDR1 LNHDA, CDR2 SQIVND (reference sequence). CDR3 nucleotides: TGTGCCAGTACATACTTTAGGGACTCCGCGGGGAACTATGGCTACACCTTC. Translated: CASTYFRDSAGNYGYTF.

In its sample, this clone was seen once. The J gene is TRBJ1-3, the V gene TRBV3-1 (or the pseudogene TRBV3-2), with D tentatively TRBD1 (5 bases). The germline V gene encodes CDR1 LGHDT and CDR2 YNNKEL (reference sequence). V shed 6 bases and J shed 1 base, with 10 bases lying between them. The CDR3 contains 14 residues. The CDR3 spells CASSSRQSGNTIYF. Written as DNA, the CDR3 is TGTGCCAGCAGTTCTAGACAGTCTGGAAACACCATATATTTT.

The rearrangement uses TRBV7-9 and TRBJ1-5, with D uncertain. Per germline, CDR1 SEHNR and CDR2 FQNEAQ (reference sequence). This CDR3 has 14 amino acids. Trimming stripped 5 bases from V and 0 bases from J, with 8 bases between. Here the CDR3 DNA reads TGTGCCAGCAGCCTTGTGGGTAGCAATCAGCCCCAGCATTTT. It yields the protein CASSLVGSNQPQHF.

This sequence joins TRBV30 and TRBJ1-2; D remains unclear. V was shortened by 0 bases and J by 6 bases, with 14 bases between the two germline ends. Germline values: CDR1 GTSNPN, CDR2 SVGIG (reference sequence). The CDR3 is made up of 14 amino acids. The CDR3 is CAWSVRRSYNGYTF. In DNA form, the CDR3 reads TGTGCCTGGAGTGTACGAAGGTCCTATAATGGCTACACCTTC.

The J gene is TRBJ2-1, the V gene TRBV18; TRBD2 matches at 7 bases. CDR1 and CDR2 from the germline V gene are KGHSH and LQKENI. The CDR3 loop spans 14 amino acids. J was trimmed by 5 bases and V by 5 bases; bases with no gene match: 6. The CDR3 DNA follows: TGTGCCAGCTCAACTACTAGCGATCACAATGAGCAGTTCTTC. Its protein is CASSTTSDHNEQFF.